The TCR beta chain described here comes from a study of CD8+ T cells in alopecia areata. Study context: A regimen of oral tofacitinib, 5 to 10 mg twice daily, was given to treated patients.

Germline CDR1 and CDR2: SGHDT and YYEEEE. This CDR3 comprises 15 residues. V was cut by 4 bases and J by 4 bases, with 14 bases left in between. The sequencing template was cDNA reverse transcribed from extracted RNA. This table comes from immunoSEQ multiplex PCR, and its TCRdb copy is limited to in-frame clones, with some not included. The sample has about 150,000 clones, about 60% seen once. The genes are TRBV5-6 and TRBJ2-2; a weak D match, TRBD2 (6 bases). Sample: CD4+ T cells sorted from blood, taken at week 0. The receptor's source is a human donor with alopecia areata. The CDR3 nucleotides read TGTGCCAGCAGCCCGGGGGACCTGCTCACCGGGGAGCTGTTTTTT. Its translation is CASSPGDLLTGELFF. Full variable domain (outside the CDR3, taken from reference TRBV5-6 and TRBJ2-2): DAGVTQSPTHLIKTRGQQVTLRCSPKSGHDTVSWYQQALGQGPQFIFQYYEEEERQRGNFPDRFSGHQFPNYSSELNVNALLLGDSALYLCASSPGDLLTGELFFGEGSRLTVL.